This record concerns one T cell receptor (beta chain) sequence. This entry comes from a study of blood T cell repertoires in COVID-19. Study summary: Acute and convalescent COVID-19 samples came from the United States, Italy and Spain. The analysed material was cDNA or gDNA that came from T cells, B-cell-depleted T cells, or PBMCs.

Germline CDR1 and CDR2: DFQATT and SNEGSKA (reference sequence). This CDR3 comprises 15 residues. V was trimmed by 3 bases and J by 0 bases, leaving 15 bases between them. In the original processing: By means of reference gene primer amplification, nucleated cell counts were estimated. Assay used: immunoSEQ multiplex PCR; TCRdb lists only in-frame clones, some missing. Clonal size and the V and J genes are those of that table, whereas D and trimming came from the DNA. The sample yields around 99,000 clones, about 79% seen once. The sequence was collected from a woman at least 80 years old with active or convalescent COVID-19. The sequenced material came from peripheral blood. The rearrangement joins TRBV20-1 to TRBJ2-7; D is unclear. CDR3: CSASLRSQSSYEQYF. Here the CDR3 DNA reads TGCAGTGCTAGTCTGCGGAGCCAGAGCTCCTACGAGCAGTACTTC.